This T cell receptor (beta chain) was identified in a study of control samples from healthy donors and cancer patients. Sequencing was performed with immunoSEQ multiplex PCR; in TCRdb, only in-frame clones are kept and a portion is missing. The data hold under 200,000 clones, with around 92% observed a single time. Sequenced sample: blood. The clonotype was recovered from a woman between 25 and 40 years old in good health.

The DNA for the CDR3 is TGTGCCAGCAGCCAAGGAGGGGACACTGAAGCTTTCTTT. This encodes CASSQGGDTEAFF. This rearrangement joins TRBV3-1 (or the pseudogene TRBV3-2) to TRBJ1-1; the D gene is possibly TRBD1 (5 bases). Per the germline V gene, CDR1 is LGHDT and CDR2 is YNNKEL (reference sequence). Trimming cost V 1 base and J 3 bases, with 6 bases left between them. The CDR3 length is 13 residues.